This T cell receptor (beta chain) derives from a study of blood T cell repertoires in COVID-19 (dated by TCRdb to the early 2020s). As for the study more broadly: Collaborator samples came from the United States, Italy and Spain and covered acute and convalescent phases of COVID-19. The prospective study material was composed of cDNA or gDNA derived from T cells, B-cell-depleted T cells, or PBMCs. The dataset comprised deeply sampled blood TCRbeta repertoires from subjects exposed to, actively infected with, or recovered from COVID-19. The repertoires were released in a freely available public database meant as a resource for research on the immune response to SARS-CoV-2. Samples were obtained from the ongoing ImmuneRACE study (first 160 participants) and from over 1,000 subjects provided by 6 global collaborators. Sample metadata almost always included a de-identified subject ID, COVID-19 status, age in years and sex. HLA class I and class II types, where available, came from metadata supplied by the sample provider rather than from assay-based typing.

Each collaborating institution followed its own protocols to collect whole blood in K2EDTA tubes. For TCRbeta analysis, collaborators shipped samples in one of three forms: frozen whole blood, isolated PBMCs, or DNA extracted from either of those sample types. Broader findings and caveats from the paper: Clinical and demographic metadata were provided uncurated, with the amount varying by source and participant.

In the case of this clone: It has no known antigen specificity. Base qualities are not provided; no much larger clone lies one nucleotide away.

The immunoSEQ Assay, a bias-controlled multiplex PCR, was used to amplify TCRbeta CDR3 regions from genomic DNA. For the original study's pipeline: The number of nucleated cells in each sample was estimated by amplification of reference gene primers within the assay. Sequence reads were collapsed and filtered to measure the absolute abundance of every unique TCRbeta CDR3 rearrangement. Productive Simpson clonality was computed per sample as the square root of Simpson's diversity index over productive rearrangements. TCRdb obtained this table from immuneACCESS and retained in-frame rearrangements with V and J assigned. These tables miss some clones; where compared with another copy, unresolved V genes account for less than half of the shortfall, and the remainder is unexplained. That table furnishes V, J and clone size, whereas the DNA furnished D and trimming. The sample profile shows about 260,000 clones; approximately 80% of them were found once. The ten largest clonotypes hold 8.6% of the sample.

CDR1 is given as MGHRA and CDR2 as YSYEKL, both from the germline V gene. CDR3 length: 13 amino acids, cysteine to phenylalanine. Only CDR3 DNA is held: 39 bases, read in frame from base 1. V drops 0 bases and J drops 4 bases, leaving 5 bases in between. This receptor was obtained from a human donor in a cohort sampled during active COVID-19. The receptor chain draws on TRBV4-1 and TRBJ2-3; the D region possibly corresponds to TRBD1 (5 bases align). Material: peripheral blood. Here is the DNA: TGCGCCAGCAGCCAAGAGACAGCAGATACGCAGTATTTT. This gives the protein CASSQETADTQYF.